The present TCR beta chain was sequenced within a study of control samples from healthy donors and cancer patients. The sample holds many counts of this clone. The sample has other DNA sequences that encode this CDR3 too. V lost 0 bases, J lost 2 bases, and 5 bases lay in between. From germline, CDR1 is MNHEY and CDR2 SVGEGT. The CDR3 consists of 14 residues. Using immunoSEQ multiplex PCR, the repertoire was profiled, and TCRdb retains in-frame clones only, with some absent. The table lists about 270,000 clones, around 79% of them singletons. The sequenced sample was PBMCs. The source is a woman aged 55-69 years with lung cancer. The V and J genes are TRBV6-2 or TRBV6-3 and TRBJ1-5; possible D gene TRBD1, 5 bases. The DNA for the CDR3 is TGTGCCAGCAGTTACTCAGGGGGCAATCAGCCCCAGCATTTT. As protein: CASSYSGGNQPQHF.